This T cell receptor beta chain was captured in a study of blood T cell repertoires in COVID-19. The CDR3 covers 14 residues. V shed 4 bases and J 1 base; nucleotides not matched to a gene: 2. The germline V gene encodes CDR1 SGHDT and CDR2 YYEEEE. Generated by immunoSEQ multiplex PCR, the TCRdb table keeps only in-frame clones and is missing some. The sample records 40,000 to 45,000 clones, around 90% being singletons. Sequenced input: peripheral blood. The chain is built from TRBV5-6 and TRBJ2-5; 9 bases agree with TRBD2. The source is a man between 50 and 59 years old with active COVID-19. CDR3 sequence reads: CASSKGLAQETQYF. The CDR3 DNA sequence: TGTGCCAGCAGCAAGGGACTAGCCCAAGAGACCCAGTACTTC.